Listed below are T cell receptor beta chains from one sample, sequenced in a study of blood T cell repertoires in COVID-19. Only in-frame clones appear in the TCRdb table, and some are missing; sequencing was by immunoSEQ multiplex PCR. Seen here are around 250,000 clones, 65% to 90% observed once, and the top ten hold about 16%. Source material: PBMCs or T cells enriched from blood (not recorded which). The receptor set was obtained from a man younger than 35 who had recovered from COVID-19. Both conserved end residues are part of each CDR3. A D gene is named only where the DNA matches it firmly. Size is omitted from some rows. Given values are once, few, many or a class for expanded clones.

>TRBV10-3|TRBJ1-1|-|-
TGTGCCACCACTCCTGATCAGAACACTGAAGCTTTCTTT
CATTPDQNTEAFF
>TRBV4-1|TRBJ1-6|-|TRBD1
TGCGCCAGCGCACATTTCAGGGGGCAGGCACCCCTCCACTTT
CASAHFRGQAPLHF
>TRBV6-4|TRBJ1-2|-|TRBD1
TGTGCCAGCAGTGAACAGGGGGGGCATGGCTACACCTTC
CASSEQGGHGYTF
>TRBV21-1|TRBJ2-1|-|-
TGTGCCAGCAGCACGGACAGGGGCCTCAATGAGCAGTTCTTC
CASSTDRGLNEQFF
>TRBV7-9|TRBJ1-2|-|-
TGTGCCAGCAGCTTCTCAGGGCGGTATGGCTACACCTTC
CASSFSGRYGYTF
>TRBV7-8|TRBJ1-5|-|-
TGTGCCAGCAGCCCGGGGGGGGGAATTAGCAATCAGCCCCAGCATTTT
CASSPGGGISNQPQHF
>TRBV7-9|TRBJ1-1|few|-
TGTGCCAGCAGCTTACCCCTAAGGGGTATGAACACTGAAGCTTTCTTT
CASSLPLRGMNTEAFF
>TRBV28|TRBJ1-1|-|-
TGTGCCAGCAGTTTATGGGGGGGAGGTGGCACTGAAGCTTTCTTT
CASSLWGGGGTEAFF
>TRBV4-2|TRBJ1-1|-|-
TGTGCCAGCAGCCAAGATTTGGGGCAGGGGTGGTACACTGAAGCTTTCTTT
CASSQDLGQGWYTEAFF
>TRBV6-9|TRBJ1-2|-|-
TGTGCCAGCAGGTATGGTCGGAGCTACTATGGCTACACCTTC
CASRYGRSYYGYTF
>TRBV11-2|TRBJ2-7|-|-
TGTGCCAGCAGCTTAGGGTCGGGGATGCCCTACGAGCAGTACTTC
CASSLGSGMPYEQYF
>TRBV10-3|TRBJ2-7|-|-
TGTGCCATCAGTCAAACCCCAGGAACCTCCTACGAGCAGTACTTC
CAISQTPGTSYEQYF
>TRBV18|TRBJ1-2|-|-
TGTGCCAGCTCACCACCGCAGGGTATTGGCGATGGCTACACCTTC
CASSPPQGIGDGYTF
>TRBV30|TRBJ1-2|-|TRBD1
TGTGCCTGGGGAACAGGGGGTTTGGGCTACACCTTC
CAWGTGGLGYTF
>TRBV7-2|TRBJ1-1|-|-
TGTGCCTCGACATGGGGAGGGTTGACTGAAGCTTTCTTT
CASTWGGLTEAFF
>TRBV5-1|TRBJ2-7|-|TRBD1
TGCGCCAGCAGCTTGGAACAGGGGGCTTACGAGCAGTACTTC
CASSLEQGAYEQYF
>TRBV7-6|TRBJ2-7|-|TRBD1
TGTGCCAGCAGCCGCCGGGACAGGGCCGGCGAGCAGTACTTC
CASSRRDRAGEQYF
>TRBV27|TRBJ1-4|-|-
TGTGCCAGCAGTTGGTCAGCCGGAGGGATTGAAAAACTGTTTTTT
CASSWSAGGIEKLFF
>TRBV5-4|TRBJ2-5|once|TRBD1
TGTGCCAGCAGCTTGGGGACAGGCCAAGAGACCCAGTACTTC
CASSLGTGQETQYF
>TRBV6-9|TRBJ2-3|-|-
TGTGCCAGCAGTTTAGGACTACCCACAGATACGCAGTATTTT
CASSLGLPTDTQYF
>TRBV12-3/TRBV12-4|TRBJ1-2|-|TRBD1
TGTGCCAGCAGCCGAGGACAGGGGTACGGCTACACCTTC
CASSRGQGYGYTF
>TRBV5-4|TRBJ1-6|-|-
TGTGCCAGCAGATTCCCAGATTCACCCCTCCACTTT
CASRFPDSPLHF
>TRBV6-5|TRBJ2-3|once|-
TGTGCCAGCAGTCCCCCGGGGATCAGCACAGATACGCAGTATTTT
CASSPPGISTDTQYF
>TRBV18|TRBJ1-5|-|-
TGTGCCAGCTCACAGCACCAGGAAAGACCCCAGCATTTT
CASSQHQERPQHF
>TRBV30|TRBJ1-2|-|TRBD1
TGTGCCTGGAGTGCGGACAGGGGATATGGCTACACCTTC
CAWSADRGYGYTF
>TRBV28|TRBJ2-1|-|TRBD2
TGTGCCAGCAGTCCCGGACTAGCGGGAGATGATGAGCAGTTCTTC
CASSPGLAGDDEQFF
>TRBV5-1|TRBJ2-3|-|-
TGCGCCAGCAGCCGGTTGAGCGTCGGTACTGACGCAGATACGCAGTATTTT
CASSRLSVGTDADTQYF
>TRBV13|TRBJ2-5|once|-
TGTGCCAGCAGCTTACCCGCATCCGGCCAAGAGACCCAGTACTTC
CASSLPASGQETQYF
>TRBV29-1|TRBJ1-4|-|TRBD1
TGCAGCGTTTCCTCGGACAGGGGCGGTGAAAAACTGTTTTTT
CSVSSDRGGEKLFF
>TRBV4-1|TRBJ2-5|-|-
TGCGCCAGCAGCTCACGCGAAGGGGGTGAGACCCAGTACTTC
CASSSREGGETQYF
>TRBV28|TRBJ1-1|-|-
TGTGCCAGCATTAGGACTCACACTGAAGCTTTCTTT
CASIRTHTEAFF
>TRBV18|TRBJ1-1|few|TRBD1
TGTGCCAGCTCAGAGGGACAGGAATACACTGAAGCTTTCTTT
CASSEGQEYTEAFF
>TRBV9|TRBJ1-2|once|-
TGTGCCAGCAGCGTAGGCGGGTCTAACTATGGCTACACCTTC
CASSVGGSNYGYTF
>TRBV6-1|TRBJ2-5|-|TRBD1
TGTGCCAGCAGTGAGTACGACAGGGGGACAGAGACCCAGTACTTC
CASSEYDRGTETQYF
>TRBV5-1|TRBJ1-1|-|TRBD1
TGCGCCAGCAGCCTGGACAGGGGCACTGAAGCTTTCTTT
CASSLDRGTEAFF